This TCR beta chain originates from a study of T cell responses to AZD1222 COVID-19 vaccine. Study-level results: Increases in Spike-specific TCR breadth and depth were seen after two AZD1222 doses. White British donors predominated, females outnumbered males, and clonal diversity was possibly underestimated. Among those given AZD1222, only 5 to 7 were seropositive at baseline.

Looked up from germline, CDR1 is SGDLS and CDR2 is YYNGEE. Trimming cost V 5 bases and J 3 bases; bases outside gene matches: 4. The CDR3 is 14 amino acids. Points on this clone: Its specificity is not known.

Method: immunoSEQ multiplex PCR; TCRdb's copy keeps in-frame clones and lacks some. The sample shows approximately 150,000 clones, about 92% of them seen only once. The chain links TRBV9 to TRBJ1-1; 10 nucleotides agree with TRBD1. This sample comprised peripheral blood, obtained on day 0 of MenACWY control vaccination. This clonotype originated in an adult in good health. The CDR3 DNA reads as TGTGCCAGCAGTGCCGGGACAGGGGACACTGAAGCTTTCTTT. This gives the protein CASSAGTGDTEAFF.